This paragraph covers one T cell receptor (beta chain) sequence. These data are taken from a study of T-cell memory formation after mild COVID-19. J lost 4 bases, V lost 1 base, and 1 base had no gene match. The CDR3 runs to 14 residues. The germline V gene encodes CDR1 SGDLS and CDR2 YYNGEE. TCRdb independently ran MiXCR on the 5' RACE reads; one entry per CDR3 protein. The sample has about 400,000 distinct CDR3 sequences, about a sixth seen once. The chain couples TRBV9 to TRBJ2-3, with 9 bases lining up with TRBD2. Sequenced input: PBMCs or a T cell subset sorted from them (not recorded which). This sequence was found in a man in his late teens or twenties who had mild COVID-19 (a few samples of this study predate the infection). Cell type and time point are not known. The CDR3 DNA follows: TGTGCCAGCAGCGTAAGCGGGGGGCCAGATACGCAGTATTTT. Translation: CASSVSGGPDTQYF.